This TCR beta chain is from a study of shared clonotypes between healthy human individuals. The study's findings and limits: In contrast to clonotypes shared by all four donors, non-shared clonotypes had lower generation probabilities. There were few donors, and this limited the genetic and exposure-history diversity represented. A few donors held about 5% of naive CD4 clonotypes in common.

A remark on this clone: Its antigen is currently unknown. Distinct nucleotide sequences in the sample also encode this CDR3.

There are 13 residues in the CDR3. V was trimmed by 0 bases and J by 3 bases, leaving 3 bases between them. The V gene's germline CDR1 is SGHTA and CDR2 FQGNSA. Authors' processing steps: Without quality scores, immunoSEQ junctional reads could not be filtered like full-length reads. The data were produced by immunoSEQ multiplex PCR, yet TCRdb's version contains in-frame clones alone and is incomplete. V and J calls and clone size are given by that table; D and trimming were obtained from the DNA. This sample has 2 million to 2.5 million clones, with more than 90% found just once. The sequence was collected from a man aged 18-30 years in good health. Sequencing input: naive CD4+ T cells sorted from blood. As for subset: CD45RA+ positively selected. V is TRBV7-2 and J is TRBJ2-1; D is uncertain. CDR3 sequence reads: CASSLASYNEQFF. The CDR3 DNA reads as TGTGCCAGCAGCTTAGCCAGCTACAATGAGCAGTTCTTC.